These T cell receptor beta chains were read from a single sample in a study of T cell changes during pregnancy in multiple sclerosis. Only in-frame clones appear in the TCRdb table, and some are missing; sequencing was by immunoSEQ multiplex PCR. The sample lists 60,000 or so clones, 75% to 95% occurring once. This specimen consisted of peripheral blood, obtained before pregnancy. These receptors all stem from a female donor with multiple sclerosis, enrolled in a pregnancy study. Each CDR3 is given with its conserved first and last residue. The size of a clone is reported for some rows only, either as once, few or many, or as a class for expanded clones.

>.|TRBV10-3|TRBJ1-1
CATVGTGGNTEAFF
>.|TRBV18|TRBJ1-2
CASSPLGGVGSYGYTF
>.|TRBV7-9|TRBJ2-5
CASRLTEGKETQYF
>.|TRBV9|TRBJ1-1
CASSPIGTPTEAFF
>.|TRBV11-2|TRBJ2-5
CASSRTGSGETQYF
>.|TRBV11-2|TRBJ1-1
CASSLTLDRINTEAFF
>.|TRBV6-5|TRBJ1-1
CASSTRGANTEAFF
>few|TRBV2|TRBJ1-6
CASSKGQGDSPLHF
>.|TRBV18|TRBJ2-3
CASSPPAGLSTDTQYF
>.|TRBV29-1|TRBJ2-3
CSVNAYGPFSMDTQYF
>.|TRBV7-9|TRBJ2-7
CASSSGRGYEQYF
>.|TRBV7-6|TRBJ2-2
CASSHPGGLDTGELFF
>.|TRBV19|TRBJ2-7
CASSGSYEQYF
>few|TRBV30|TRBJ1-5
CAWSASNIGLGQPQHF